Here is one T cell receptor (beta chain) with its context. The specificity of this receptor is unknown. No base qualities exist here, and no much larger clone lies one base off it. TCRbeta CDR3 regions were amplified from genomic DNA by means of the immunoSEQ Assay, a bias-controlled multiplex PCR. Turning to the authors' computational methods: The number of nucleated cells in each sample was estimated from the amplification of reference gene primers within the assay. Sequence reads were collapsed and filtered to measure the absolute abundance of every unique TCRbeta CDR3 rearrangement. For each sample, productive Simpson clonality was calculated by taking the square root of Simpson's diversity index across productive rearrangements. The table was pulled from immuneACCESS by TCRdb, which kept in-frame rearrangements only. Such tables lose some clones; where checked, under half of the loss comes from unresolved V genes, and the rest has no known cause. V and J calls and clone size are those listed in that table; D and trimming were worked out from the DNA. This sample gives 110,000 to 150,000 clones in total; about 80% of them show up just once. Of the sample, approximately 8% is held by the ten largest clones.

The data are from a study of blood T cell repertoires in COVID-19 (dated by TCRdb to 2020 to 2022). About the study as a whole: Collaborator samples came from the United States, Italy and Spain and covered acute and convalescent phases of COVID-19. The prospective study material was composed of cDNA or gDNA derived from T cells, B-cell-depleted T cells, or PBMCs. The dataset comprised deeply sampled blood TCRbeta repertoires from subjects exposed to, actively infected with, or recovered from COVID-19. A freely available public database, intended as a resource for researchers studying the immune response to SARS-CoV-2, is where the repertoires were released. The samples were drawn from two sources: the first 160 participants of the ongoing ImmuneRACE study, and 1,254 subjects contributed by 6 global collaborators. A de-identified subject ID, COVID-19 status, age in years and sex were almost always included in the sample metadata. HLA class I and class II types, where available, came from metadata supplied by the sample provider rather than from assay-based typing. What the study reported, not specific to this receptor: The amount of clinical and demographic metadata varied by source and participant and was provided uncurated.

The collaborating institutions used their own protocols to collect whole blood in K2EDTA tubes. For TCRbeta analysis, collaborator samples were shipped as frozen whole blood, as isolated PBMCs, or as DNA extracted from either sample type. The junction carries 14 bases between V and J, which are trimmed by 0 bases and 7 bases respectively. The CDR3 spans 16 residues, from the cysteine through the phenylalanine. The read is trimmed to its CDR3 DNA, 48 bases read in frame from base 1. Taken from the germline V gene, the CDR1 and CDR2 loops are SGHRS and YFSETQ. The chain is encoded by TRBV5-1 joined to TRBJ1-6; the best D guess is TRBD1, with 5 bases matching. The origin of this receptor is a human donor in a cohort sampled during active COVID-19. The sequencing sample was made of peripheral blood. Here is the DNA: TGCGCCAGCAGCTTGGGAGGCGGGGAGGGGAATTCACCCCTCCACTTT. This yields the protein CASSLGGGEGNSPLHF.